This is a list of T cell receptor beta chains from one sample in a study of identical twins. TCRdb redid the calling of the 5' RACE reads with MiXCR, one entry per CDR3 protein. The table shows around 370,000 distinct CDR3 sequences, with 8.5% to 10% occurring only once. The source material was naive T cells sorted from blood. The receptors come from a woman aged 45-65 years in good health. Each CDR3 is given with its conserved first and last residue. A D gene is named only where the DNA matches it firmly. A clone size is listed for some rows: how often the clone was seen (once, few, many), or a class if it is expanded.

V: TRBV7-3; size: .; J: TRBJ2-1; D: .; CDR3: CASSLTGGREQFF; DNA: TGTGCCAGCAGCTTAACGGGGGGGCGTGAGCAGTTCTTC
V: TRBV5-4; size: many; J: TRBJ2-5; D: TRBD1; CDR3: CASSQKTGDQETQYF; DNA: TGTGCCAGCAGCCAAAAGACAGGGGACCAAGAGACCCAGTACTTC
V: TRBV3-1; size: once; J: TRBJ2-2; D: .; CDR3: CASSHPTGANTGELFF; DNA: TGTGCCAGCAGCCACCCAACAGGAGCTAACACCGGGGAGCTGTTTTTT
V: TRBV19; size: .; J: TRBJ2-1; D: .; CDR3: CASSMTPDRSYYNEQFF; DNA: TGTGCCAGTAGTATGACCCCCGACAGGTCATACTACAATGAGCAGTTCTTC
V: TRBV6-2/TRBV6-3; size: few; J: TRBJ2-2; D: .; CDR3: CASRAARGNTGELFF; DNA: TGTGCCAGCAGAGCGGCCAGGGGGAACACCGGGGAGCTGTTTTTT
V: TRBV5-1; size: .; J: TRBJ2-3; D: TRBD2; CDR3: CASSSGLAGSLPSTDTQYF; DNA: TGCGCCAGCAGCTCCGGACTAGCTGGGTCTCTACCTAGCACAGATACGCAGTATTTT
V: TRBV18; size: .; J: TRBJ2-2; D: .; CDR3: CASSPEGELFF; DNA: TGTGCCAGCTCACCAGAGGGGGAGCTGTTTTTT
V: TRBV12-5; size: many; J: TRBJ2-2; D: TRBD1; CDR3: CASGWKIPTVGQGPSTGELFF; DNA: TGTGCTAGTGGTTGGAAAATCCCGACCGTCGGACAGGGCCCTTCCACCGGGGAGCTGTTTTTT
V: TRBV7-9; size: many; J: TRBJ2-1; D: .; CDR3: CASSFGDSGGYNEQFF; DNA: TGTGCCAGCAGCTTCGGGGACAGCGGGGGTTACAATGAGCAGTTCTTC
V: TRBV4-1; size: .; J: TRBJ2-1; D: .; CDR3: CASSQGPGSSYNEQFF; DNA: TGCGCCAGCAGCCAAGGGCCGGGGAGCTCCTACAATGAGCAGTTCTTC
V: TRBV5-1; size: .; J: TRBJ2-7; D: .; CDR3: CASSYGQTAYEQYF; DNA: TGCGCCAGCAGCTACGGACAGACAGCCTACGAGCAGTACTTC
V: TRBV30; size: few; J: TRBJ1-1; D: .; CDR3: CAWRGYTEAFF; DNA: TGTGCCTGGAGGGGTTACACTGAAGCTTTCTTT
V: TRBV12-3/TRBV12-4; size: .; J: TRBJ1-3; D: .; CDR3: CASSFYREDTIYF; DNA: TGTGCCAGCAGTTTTTACAGGGAGGACACCATATATTTT
V: TRBV29-1; size: many; J: TRBJ2-1; D: TRBD1; CDR3: CSVEVARGQVNEQFF; DNA: TGCAGCGTTGAAGTAGCCAGGGGGCAAGTAAATGAGCAGTTCTTC
V: TRBV20-1; size: few; J: TRBJ2-1; D: TRBD2; CDR3: CSATLLASGRRANEQFF; DNA: TGCAGTGCCACCTTGCTAGCTAGCGGGAGGAGAGCGAATGAGCAGTTCTTC
V: TRBV6-5; size: many; J: TRBJ2-2; D: .; CDR3: CASSYIGETFGELFF; DNA: TGTGCCAGCAGTTACATCGGGGAGACGTTCGGGGAGCTGTTTTTT
V: TRBV5-1; size: few; J: TRBJ2-1; D: TRBD1; CDR3: CASSLGDRANEQFF; DNA: TGCGCCAGCAGCTTGGGGGACAGGGCTAATGAGCAGTTCTTC
V: TRBV18; size: many; J: TRBJ1-1; D: TRBD1; CDR3: CASSTSGTGSLSPEAFF; DNA: TGTGCCAGCTCAACCTCTGGGACAGGGTCTCTGAGTCCTGAAGCTTTCTTT
V: TRBV3-1; size: few; J: TRBJ2-7; D: .; CDR3: CASSQEIREKQYF; DNA: TGTGCCAGCAGCCAGGAAATCCGGGAGAAGCAGTACTTC
V: TRBV20-1; size: few; J: TRBJ2-1; D: TRBD2; CDR3: CSARDSGRHNEQFF; DNA: TGCAGTGCTAGAGATAGCGGGAGGCACAATGAGCAGTTCTTC
V: TRBV2; size: few; J: TRBJ2-1; D: TRBD2; CDR3: CASSASGRGNEQFF; DNA: TGTGCCAGCAGTGCTAGCGGGAGGGGGAATGAGCAGTTCTTC
V: TRBV5-1; size: .; J: TRBJ2-3; D: .; CDR3: CASSRKLRGNTDTQYF; DNA: TGCGCCAGCAGCCGTAAACTCCGGGGGAACACAGATACGCAGTATTTT
V: TRBV10-3; size: .; J: TRBJ1-1; D: .; CDR3: CAISEGGFNTEAFF; DNA: TGTGCCATCAGTGAGGGGGGGTTTAACACTGAAGCTTTCTTT
V: TRBV29-1; size: .; J: TRBJ2-1; D: .; CDR3: CSVVEGGSGEQFF; DNA: TGCAGCGTCGTCGAAGGGGGATCTGGTGAGCAGTTCTTC
V: TRBV12-3/TRBV12-4; size: few; J: TRBJ1-1; D: .; CDR3: CASSLALLGGLNTEAFF; DNA: TGTGCCAGCAGTTTGGCCCTTCTCGGGGGATTGAACACTGAAGCTTTCTTT
V: TRBV18; size: .; J: TRBJ1-4; D: TRBD1; CDR3: CASSLGTGQEKLFF; DNA: TGTGCCAGCTCGCTCGGGACAGGGCAGGAAAAACTGTTTTTT
V: TRBV2; size: few; J: TRBJ1-5; D: .; CDR3: CASSGGPDSNQPQHF; DNA: TGTGCCAGCAGTGGGGGGCCTGATAGCAATCAGCCCCAGCATTTT
V: TRBV24-1; size: few; J: TRBJ1-4; D: .; CDR3: CATSDSFEGKLFF; DNA: TGTGCCACCAGTGATTCATTCGAGGGAAAACTGTTTTTT
V: TRBV27; size: .; J: TRBJ2-5; D: TRBD1; CDR3: CASNNRQGRWETQYF; DNA: TGTGCCAGCAATAATAGACAGGGGCGCTGGGAGACCCAGTACTTC
V: TRBV4-1; size: few; J: TRBJ2-7; D: .; CDR3: CASSQDLGSPYEQYF; DNA: TGCGCCAGCAGCCAAGATCTGGGCAGTCCCTACGAGCAGTACTTC
V: TRBV5-1; size: .; J: TRBJ2-3; D: .; CDR3: CASSEDVSTDTQYF; DNA: TGCGCCAGCAGCGAGGACGTTAGCACAGATACGCAGTATTTT
V: TRBV5-1; size: few; J: TRBJ2-1; D: TRBD2; CDR3: CASSEGTSVDPQFF; DNA: TGCGCCAGCAGCGAGGGGACTAGTGTAGATCCTCAGTTCTTC
V: TRBV29-1; size: .; J: TRBJ2-2; D: TRBD2; CDR3: CSVGRGPNTGELFF; DNA: TGCAGCGTGGGGAGGGGACCAAACACCGGGGAGCTGTTTTTT
V: TRBV12-3/TRBV12-4; size: few; J: TRBJ1-2; D: .; CDR3: CAGLAGTGGYTF; DNA: TGTGCCGGCCTGGCAGGGACGGGTGGCTACACCTTC
V: TRBV27; size: many; J: TRBJ2-2; D: TRBD2; CDR3: CASSLLGEERGNTGELFF; DNA: TGTGCCAGCAGTTTATTGGGGGAGGAGCGGGGGAACACCGGGGAGCTGTTTTTT
V: TRBV21-1; size: few; J: TRBJ2-5; D: .; CDR3: CASSKMSSGSMETQYF; DNA: TGTGCCAGCAGCAAAATGTCCAGCGGGAGTATGGAGACCCAGTACTTC
V: TRBV3-1; size: many; J: TRBJ1-1; D: .; CDR3: CASSQDVGSRAFF; DNA: TGTGCCAGCAGCCAAGATGTGGGCAGTAGGGCTTTCTTT
V: TRBV10-3; size: many; J: TRBJ2-2; D: TRBD1; CDR3: CAISGTEELFF; DNA: TGTGCCATCAGCGGGACAGAGGAGCTGTTTTTT
V: TRBV20-1; size: many; J: TRBJ2-1; D: TRBD2; CDR3: CSARTSGYYNEQFF; DNA: TGCAGTGCACGGACTAGCGGATACTACAATGAGCAGTTCTTC
V: TRBV24-1; size: many; J: TRBJ2-2; D: .; CDR3: CATSDSAGAYTGELFF; DNA: TGTGCCACCAGTGATTCGGCAGGGGCTTACACCGGGGAGCTGTTTTTT
V: TRBV20-1; size: .; J: TRBJ2-1; D: TRBD2; CDR3: CSATRTSGRDEQFF; DNA: TGCAGTGCTACGCGGACTAGCGGGAGAGATGAGCAGTTCTTC
V: TRBV11-3; size: .; J: TRBJ2-1; D: TRBD1; CDR3: CASSLDRKDRAYNEQFF; DNA: TGTGCCAGCAGCTTAGATCGTAAGGACAGGGCTTACAATGAGCAGTTCTTC
V: TRBV24-1; size: many; J: TRBJ1-2; D: .; CDR3: CATSDKADPNYGYTF; DNA: TGTGCCACCAGTGATAAGGCAGACCCAAACTATGGCTACACCTTC
V: TRBV14; size: .; J: TRBJ2-1; D: TRBD1; CDR3: CASSGTGGRNEQFF; DNA: TGTGCCAGCAGCGGGACAGGGGGCCGTAATGAGCAGTTCTTC
V: TRBV12-3/TRBV12-4; size: few; J: TRBJ1-3; D: TRBD1; CDR3: CASSSSADRGLSGNTIYF; DNA: TGTGCCAGCAGTTCCTCCGCCGACAGGGGGCTTTCTGGAAACACCATATATTTT
V: TRBV29-1; size: .; J: TRBJ2-1; D: .; CDR3: CSVGKNEQFF; DNA: TGCAGCGTTGGAAAGAATGAGCAGTTCTTC
V: TRBV5-1; size: few; J: TRBJ2-2; D: .; CDR3: CASTVEGGVGELFF; DNA: TGCGCCAGCACGGTGGAAGGAGGCGTCGGGGAGCTGTTTTTT